These 18 T cell receptor beta chains were sequenced from one sample in a study of cytomegalovirus exposure and HLA in healthy donors. PCR primers comprised 60 Vbeta and 13 Jbeta primers. The method was immunoSEQ multiplex PCR; TCRdb's version includes in-frame clones alone and lacks a portion of them. The sample holds over 55,000 clones; 70% are singletons and the top ten take more than 7.5%. The sample was PBMCs. The receptors here all came from a woman aged 45-65 years in good health and CMV-seropositive.

The rearrangement uses TRBV5-6 and TRBJ1-6; D remains unclear. Germline values: CDR1 SGHDT, CDR2 YYEEEE. CDR3 length equals 12 residues. Trimming stripped 2 bases from V and 9 bases from J, with 6 bases between. CDR3 DNA: TGTGCCAGCAGCTTAAGAGGTTCACCCCTCCACTTT. Protein product: CASSLRGSPLHF.

The sample holds a few counts of this clone. For the CDR3, the DNA is TGTGCCAGCAGCTTAGCTGGGGGGGACAGGGGCCTCACCCTCTCCTACGAGCAGTACTTC. This codes for CASSLAGGDRGLTLSYEQYF. The chain links TRBV7-2 to TRBJ2-7; 10 nucleotides agree with TRBD1. Trimming cost V 0 bases and J 0 bases; bases outside gene matches: 14. Germline V lookup: CDR1 SGHTA, CDR2 FQGNSA. The CDR3 extends over 20 amino acids.

The gene calls are TRBV19 and TRBJ2-6; D is possibly TRBD1 (6 bases). The CDR3 runs 15 residues. Trimming cost V 4 bases and J 3 bases, with 10 bases left between them. Germline CDR1 and CDR2: LNHDA and SQIVND (reference sequence). The CDR3 coding sequence is TGTGCCAGTAGTAACAGGGATTTTGGGGCCAACGTCCTGACTTTC. This translates into CASSNRDFGANVLTF.

The V call is TRBV28, the J call TRBJ1-5; TRBD1 matches at 7 bases. V trimming: 5 bases; J trimming: 6 bases; junction bases outside the gene matches: 10. The length of the CDR3 is 15 residues. Per the germline V gene, CDR1 is MDHEN and CDR2 is SYDVKM. CDR3 in amino acids: CASSQVGTALQPQHF. The CDR3 nucleotides read TGTGCCAGCAGTCAGGTCGGGACAGCCCTTCAGCCCCAGCATTTT.

This chain uses TRBV5-1 with TRBJ2-5, with D hard to call. This CDR3 has 14 amino acids. V was shortened by 0 bases and J by 1 base, with 7 bases between the two germline ends. Germline loops: CDR1 SGHRS, CDR2 YFSETQ. The CDR3 nucleotides are TGCGCCAGCAGCTTGGACAGCCGCCAAGAGACCCAGTACTTC. Encoded protein: CASSLDSRQETQYF.

The rearrangement uses TRBV6-6 and TRBJ1-1, with 7 bases fitting TRBD1. The CDR3 is 13 residues long. CDR1 is MNHNY, CDR2 SVGAGI, per germline (reference sequence). The V segment lost 0 bases and the J segment 9 bases; nucleotides outside the gene matches: 4. DNA for the CDR3: TGTGCCAGCAGTTACTCTCGGGACAGTAAAGCTTTCTTT. This gives the protein CASSYSRDSKAFF.

V and J are TRBV5-1 and TRBJ2-5; D might be TRBD1 (5 bases). Trimming took off 4 bases at V and 5 bases at J, with 12 bases between the two ends. The CDR3 has 13 amino acids. The germline gives CDR1 SGHRS, CDR2 YFSETQ. The CDR3 nucleotides read TGCGCCAGCAGCAGGGGCTTTCAGGAGACCCAGTACTTC. Its translation is CASSRGFQETQYF.

The J gene is TRBJ2-3, the V gene TRBV10-1; D not resolved. V shed 8 bases and J shed 5 bases, with 8 bases lying between them. The germline CDR1 and CDR2 sequences are WNHNN and SYGVQD (reference sequence). The CDR3 is made up of 11 amino acids. Here the CDR3 DNA reads TGCGCCAGCGCGATCGGAGATACGCAGTATTTT. Translation gives CASAIGDTQYF.

This clone was found a few times. This chain connects TRBV6-5 to TRBJ2-1; D not certain. The V and J ends lost 8 bases and 2 bases respectively, with 10 bases between them. The germline V gene encodes CDR1 MNHEY and CDR2 SVGAGI. The CDR3 spans 13 residues. As DNA, the CDR3 is TGTGCCAGCTTGGGCAGAGCCTACAATGAGCAGTTCTTC. Protein: CASLGRAYNEQFF.

This clone was picked up a small number of times. V is TRBV19 and J is TRBJ2-3; TRBD2 matches 7 bases. Trimming at V came to 7 bases and at J to 0 bases, leaving 4 bases not matched to a gene. Germline lookup yields CDR1 LNHDA and CDR2 SQIVND (reference sequence). The CDR3 extends over 14 amino acids. CDR3 sequence: CASMQRGSTDTQYF. In DNA, the CDR3 is TGTGCCAGTATGCAGCGGGGTAGCACAGATACGCAGTATTTT. Filled out from reference TRBV19 and TRBJ2-3, the complete variable domain reads DGGITQSPKYLFRKEGQNVTLSCEQNLNHDAMYWYRQDPGQGLRLIYYSQIVNDFQKGDIAEGYSVSREKKESFPLTVTSAQKNPTAFYLCASMQRGSTDTQYFGPGTRLTVL.

This CDR3 is CASSQDRGGANVLTF. CDR3 coding DNA: TGCGCCAGCAGCCAAGACAGGGGTGGGGCCAACGTCCTGACTTTC. V and J are TRBV4-1 and TRBJ2-6; D may be TRBD1 (6 bases). Germline V gene sequence: CDR1 MGHRA, CDR2 YSYEKL. V lost 0 bases to trimming and J lost 3 bases, with 6 bases between them. The CDR3 totals 15 residues.

This clone showed up just a few times. CDR3 in DNA: TGCAGCGTTGGCGGAAGGTACGAGCAGTACTTC. Translated, it gives CSVGGRYEQYF. This rearrangement joins TRBV29-1 to TRBJ2-7, with D hard to call. From germline, CDR1 is SQVTM and CDR2 ANQGSEA. Trimming pared 4 bases from V and 4 bases from J, leaving 8 bases between. The CDR3 length is 11 residues.

V is TRBV7-8 and J is TRBJ1-1; D remains unclear. The V end was cut by 4 bases, the J end by 4 bases, with 10 bases between. From germline, CDR1 is SGHVS and CDR2 FQNEAQ. The CDR3 sequence is 13 residues long. This chain's CDR3 is CASSYSLSTEAFF. For the CDR3, the DNA is TGTGCCAGCAGCTATAGTCTTTCCACTGAAGCTTTCTTT.

V gene TRBV19 combines with J gene TRBJ1-5; 7 positions match TRBD1. J lost 4 bases, V lost 3 bases, and 3 bases had no gene match. The CDR3 consists of 14 residues. The germline V gene encodes CDR1 LNHDA and CDR2 SQIVND (reference sequence). Written as DNA, the CDR3 is TGTGCCAGTAGTATGGGACAGATTAATCAGCCCCAGCATTTT. Translating it yields CASSMGQINQPQHF.

This clone occurred a few times. The J gene is TRBJ1-5, the V gene TRBV30, with 8 bases aligning to TRBD1. Germline values: CDR1 GTSNPN, CDR2 SVGIG (reference sequence). Trimming took 3 bases from V and 0 from J; bases not matched to a gene: 7. This CDR3 has 16 amino acids. Here the CDR3 DNA reads TGTGCCTGGAGGCACCGGGACAGGTATAGCAATCAGCCCCAGCATTTT. This codes for CAWRHRDRYSNQPQHF.

J is TRBJ1-5 and V is TRBV30, with D uncertain. The CDR3 runs to 13 residues. V lost 5 bases and J 6 bases, leaving 14 bases between the germline ends. The germline V gene has CDR1 GTSNPN and CDR2 SVGIG (reference sequence). As DNA, the CDR3 is TGTGCCTGGGACTCCATTGCGGGTCAGCCCCAGCATTTT. Its translation is CAWDSIAGQPQHF.

The chain is built from TRBV5-5 and TRBJ1-1; D might be TRBD1 (6 bases). V lost 2 bases and J 4 bases, leaving 18 bases between the germline ends. Germline CDR1 SGHKS, CDR2 YYEKEE (reference sequence). The CDR3 contains 16 residues. The CDR3 region has the DNA TGTGCCAGCAGCTTTCCTCGGACAGCCAGCTCCACTGAAGCTTTCTTT. This gives the protein CASSFPRTASSTEAFF.

This clone was seen a handful of times. The rearrangement uses TRBV9 and TRBJ1-2; 9 nucleotides match TRBD1. The ends lost 0 bases at V and 8 bases at J; junction bases unmatched: 17. There are 18 residues in the CDR3. Germline CDR1 is SGDLS and CDR2 is YYNGEE. As DNA, the CDR3 is TGTGCCAGCAGCGTAGTGTCGGGACAGGGTAAGACGCGGGAAGGCTACACCTTC. Protein sequence: CASSVVSGQGKTREGYTF.